This T cell receptor (beta chain) was captured by sequencing in a study of shared clonotypes between healthy human individuals. Study overall: The study drew on a couple of women and three men aged 18 to 49 as donors.

The table came from immunoSEQ multiplex PCR; TCRdb's copy has only in-frame clones and leaves some out. The table records over 1.5 million clones, around 98% of them present only once. J gave up 1 base and V 3 bases, and 8 bases lay outside the gene matches. CDR1 is SGHNT and CDR2 is YYREEE in the germline V gene (reference sequence). There are 19 residues in the CDR3. The sample comprised naive CD4+ T cells sorted from blood. Subset reported: CD45RA+ positively selected. This TCR derives from a man aged 30-40 years in good health. This chain connects TRBV5-4 to TRBJ2-4, with 15 bases fitting TRBD2. CDR3 residues: CASSSGTSGRTGAKNIQYF. The DNA of the CDR3 is TGTGCCAGCAGCTCCGGGACTAGCGGGAGGACGGGGGCCAAAAACATTCAGTACTTC.